This T cell receptor (beta chain) appears in the sequencing data of a study of lymphopenia after photon versus proton radiotherapy. Overall study findings and caveats: Better survival with proton therapy was suggested as possible, not demonstrated. Oligoclonal CD8+ Temra expansion after nadir drove photon patients' diversity drop. Proton therapy kept repertoires fairly stable, unlike photons, which gained effector/memory cells.

With regard to this clone: The antigen remains unidentified.

Data came from immunoSEQ multiplex PCR; TCRdb stores just in-frame clones and leaves some out. The sample has 25,000 to 30,000 clones; around 85% are singletons. CDR1 SNHLY and CDR2 FYNNEI come from the germline V gene. CDR3 length: 14 amino acids. V was clipped by 5 bases and J by 6 bases, with 11 bases between them. The genes are TRBV2 and TRBJ1-6, with a weak D call TRBD1 (5 bases). This TCR was recovered from a man aged 50 to 59 with gastric cancer. The specimen comprised peripheral blood, sampled from a patient treated with photon-based radiotherapy. CDR3 amino acids: CASSTSGPNSPLHF. The CDR3 DNA reads as TGTGCCAGCAGTACCTCAGGGCCTAATTCACCCCTCCACTTT. Filled out from reference TRBV2 and TRBJ1-6, the complete variable domain reads EPEVTQTPSHQVTQMGQEVILRCVPISNHLYFYWYRQILGQKVEFLVSFYNNEISEKSEIFDDQFSVERPDGSNFTLKIRSTKLEDSAMYFCASSTSGPNSPLHFGNGTRLTVT.